This entry lists 30 T cell receptor beta chains sequenced from one sample in a study of control samples from healthy donors and cancer patients. Libraries were prepared by immunoSEQ multiplex PCR; TCRdb keeps only in-frame clonotypes and omits some of them. Of approximately 170,000 clones listed, 85% to 90% are singletons. The sequencing sample was made of blood. Receptors originate from a woman younger than 45 in good health.

This chain uses TRBV29-1 with TRBJ2-5, with 9 bases lining up with TRBD1. CDR3 length equals 15 residues. Germline V gene lookup returns CDR1 SQVTM and CDR2 ANQGSEA. V dropped 6 bases and J dropped 0; count of bases not matched to a gene: 8. In DNA, the CDR3 is TGCAGCGTGCCACCGGGACAGGGAAACCAAGAGACCCAGTACTTC. It codes for CSVPPGQGNQETQYF.

The chain is built from TRBV5-1 and TRBJ2-7; D is unresolved. Germline V gene lookup returns CDR1 SGHRS and CDR2 YFSETQ. Trimming left V 0 bases short and J 1 base short, with 8 bases between. The CDR3 extends over 14 amino acids. The CDR3 region has the DNA TGCGCCAGCAGCTTGGATCCAGGATCCTACGAGCAGTACGTC. Translation: CASSLDPGSYEQYV.

V and J are TRBV9 and TRBJ1-2; D call uncertain. The length of the CDR3 is 11 residues. Germline V CDR1 and CDR2: SGDLS, YYNGEE. V shed 3 bases and J shed 10 bases, with 10 bases lying between them. CDR3 in amino acids: CASSASYVYTF. In DNA form, the CDR3 reads TGTGCCAGCAGCGCCTCTTACGTCTACACCTTC. The variable domain in full, completed from reference TRBV9 and TRBJ1-2, reads DSGVTQTPKHLITATGQRVTLRCSPRSGDLSVYWYQQSLDQGLQFLIQYYNGEERAKGNILERFSAQQFPDLHSELNLSSLELGDSALYFCASSASYVYTFGSGTRLTVV.

This clone was found a few times. The chain combines TRBV7-9 with TRBJ2-7; no firm D call. V was pared by 5 bases and J by 2 bases, with 13 bases between. Germline CDR1 SEHNR, CDR2 FQNEAQ (reference sequence). There are 14 residues in the CDR3. CDR3 sequence: CASSPFSSPYEQYF. The CDR3 nucleotides read TGTGCCAGCAGCCCCTTTTCTTCACCCTACGAGCAGTACTTC.

This sequence joins TRBV12-3 or TRBV12-4 and TRBJ1-1; no clear D. The CDR3 runs to 11 residues. V was pared by 3 bases and J by 6 bases, with 5 bases between. The CDR3 DNA reads TGTGCCAGCAGTTTGCAGGCTGAAGCTTTCTTT. It translates to CASSLQAEAFF.

The chain has TRBV7-6 and TRBJ2-4; D is possibly TRBD1 (6 bases). Looked up from germline, CDR1 is SGHVS and CDR2 is FNYEAQ. The V gene lost 0 bases and the J gene lost 3 bases, with 12 bases spanning the gap. This CDR3 comprises 16 residues. The CDR3 DNA follows: TGTGCCAGCAGCTTAGCGATGGCAGGGGTCAAAAACATTCAGTACTTC. Residues: CASSLAMAGVKNIQYF.

The chain is built from TRBV12-3 or TRBV12-4 and TRBJ1-1, with D possibly TRBD1 on 5 matching bases. V lost 5 bases to trimming and J lost 6 bases, with 7 bases between them. The CDR3 is 11 amino acids. The DNA for the CDR3 is TGTGCCAGCAGTCACAGGTCTGAAGCTTTCTTT. Translated: CASSHRSEAFF.

The DNA of the CDR3 is TGTGCCAGTAGTATAAGCTCCAGGGCTCAGCCCCAGCATTTT. The encoded protein is CASSISSRAQPQHF. The gene calls are TRBV19 and TRBJ1-5, with TRBD1 as a possible D gene (5 bases). The V gene lost 2 bases and the J gene lost 6 bases, with 11 bases spanning the gap. The CDR3 has 14 residues. Germline V gene sequence: CDR1 LNHDA, CDR2 SQIVND (reference sequence).

Only a few counts were recorded for this clone. This sequence joins TRBV5-1 and TRBJ1-6; D is possibly TRBD1 (6 bases). The germline V gene has CDR1 SGHRS and CDR2 YFSETQ. The CDR3 is made up of 14 amino acids. Deletions cut 3 bases from V and 6 bases from J, with 10 bases between. In DNA, the CDR3 is TGCGCCAGCAGCTATCGGACAGTTAATTCACCCCTCCACTTT. Translating gives CASSYRTVNSPLHF.

The rearrangement uses TRBV19 and TRBJ1-5, with a possible D match to TRBD1 (5 bases). The germline V gene encodes CDR1 LNHDA and CDR2 SQIVND (reference sequence). The CDR3 length is 16 residues. Trimming left V 7 bases short and J 5 bases short, with 21 bases between. The chain's CDR3 is CASTPLGRNRDQPQHF. In nucleotides, the CDR3 is TGTGCCAGTACGCCATTGGGGCGGAACCGAGATCAGCCCCAGCATTTT.

The chain recombines TRBV10-3 with TRBJ1-3; D gene uncertain. Trimming left V 4 bases short and J 0 bases short, with 4 bases between. The CDR3 sequence is 13 residues long. Germline CDR1 reads ENHRY; CDR2 reads SYGVKD. In DNA form, the CDR3 reads TGTGCCATCAGTGCGGACTCTGGAAACACCATATATTTT. It is translated as CAISADSGNTIYF.

The chain is built from TRBV4-1 and TRBJ2-5, with no clear D. The CDR3 consists of 14 residues. V lost 2 bases and J lost 0, with 7 bases in between. Germline CDR1 reads MGHRA; CDR2 reads YSYEKL. The CDR3 reads CASSQSKYQETQYF. CDR3 DNA sequence: TGCGCCAGCAGCCAATCAAAGTACCAAGAGACCCAGTACTTC.

V gene TRBV29-1 combines with J gene TRBJ1-1; tentatively, D is TRBD1 (5 bases). V lost 3 bases and J 4 bases, leaving 15 bases between the germline ends. Germline lookup yields CDR1 SQVTM and CDR2 ANQGSEA. The CDR3 extends over 14 amino acids. In DNA, the CDR3 is TGCAGCGTTGACAGGGCAGGGACTTCCACTGAAGCTTTCTTT. Translated: CSVDRAGTSTEAFF.

The chain uses TRBV11-2 and TRBJ2-7, with 7 bases matching TRBD1. The germline V gene encodes CDR1 SGHAT and CDR2 FQNNGV. V shed 3 bases and J 3 bases; nucleotides not matched to a gene: 5. The CDR3 length is 14 residues. CDR3 in amino acids: CASSFPGQFYEQYV. The CDR3, as DNA: TGTGCCAGCAGCTTTCCGGGACAGTTCTACGAGCAGTACGTC.

The rearrangement joins TRBV12-3 or TRBV12-4 to TRBJ1-5; TRBD1 is a possible D gene (5 bases). The CDR3 sequence is 13 residues long. The germline V and J ends were trimmed by 4 bases and 7 bases, with 11 bases remaining between them. The CDR3 region has the DNA TGTGCCAGCAGTTCCGGGGGGGGGCAGCCCCAGCATTTT. Protein: CASSSGGGQPQHF.

The chain combines TRBV19 with TRBJ1-2, with a weak D call TRBD1 (5 bases). The V gene's germline CDR1 is LNHDA and CDR2 SQIVND (reference sequence). The germline V and J ends were trimmed by 3 bases and 4 bases, with 15 bases remaining between them. The CDR3 is 15 residues long. The CDR3 nucleotides read TGTGCCAGTAGTATCGGGCCAGAGGGGTCCTATGGCTACACCTTC. Its translation is CASSIGPEGSYGYTF.

The V gene is TRBV24-1, the J gene TRBJ2-1; 8 nucleotides align to TRBD2. CDR3 size: 16 residues. CDR1 is KGHDR, CDR2 SFDVKD, per germline. V was clipped by 4 bases and J by 0 bases; unmatched bases: 4. CDR3 protein: CATSDPGRASYNEQFF. The CDR3, as DNA: TGTGCCACCAGTGACCCCGGGAGGGCCTCCTACAATGAGCAGTTCTTC.

The chain couples TRBV2 to TRBJ1-2; 7 bases align to TRBD1. The trim removed 2 bases at V and 7 bases at J, leaving 7 bases unmatched. The CDR3 extends over 14 amino acids. CDR1 and CDR2 from the germline V gene are SNHLY and FYNNEI. The CDR3 loop is CASSERRGEGGYTF. The CDR3, as DNA: TGTGCCAGCAGTGAACGCAGGGGGGAAGGTGGCTACACCTTC. The full variable domain, its missing parts supplied by reference TRBV2 and TRBJ1-2, is EPEVTQTPSHQVTQMGQEVILRCVPISNHLYFYWYRQILGQKVEFLVSFYNNEISEKSEIFDDQFSVERPDGSNFTLKIRSTKLEDSAMYFCASSERRGEGGYTFGSGTRLTVV.

The chain uses TRBV4-1 and TRBJ1-1; possibly TRBD1 for D (6 bases). Germline V CDR1 and CDR2: MGHRA, YSYEKL. Trimming shortened V by 0 bases and J by 5 bases, and 28 bases separated the two germline ends. The CDR3 contains 20 residues. CDR3 DNA: TGCGCCAGCAGCCAAGATCAGTTGACAGGCAAAACCCAAGAGCGGACTGAAGCTTTCTTT. Translation gives CASSQDQLTGKTQERTEAFF.

The chain is built from TRBV6-1 and TRBJ2-7; 9 bases match TRBD2. Trimming cost V 0 bases and J 10 bases; bases outside gene matches: 13. The germline V gene has CDR1 MNHNS and CDR2 SASEGT. CDR3 length equals 16 residues. The CDR3 region is CASSEALAGGPSFQYV. DNA for the CDR3: TGTGCCAGCAGTGAAGCTCTGGCGGGGGGGCCATCTTTTCAGTACGTC.

This clone is a singleton in its sample. The chain links TRBV5-6 to TRBJ2-5; no firm D call. This CDR3 is 14 amino acids long. CDR1 and CDR2 from the germline V gene are SGHDT and YYEEEE. The ends were cut back, 0 bases at V and 7 bases at J, with 13 bases in the middle. CDR3 coding DNA: TGTGCCAGCAGCTTGGCTGGGCGGTGGGGGACCCAGTACTTC. This encodes CASSLAGRWGTQYF.

The chain links TRBV3-1 (or the pseudogene TRBV3-2) to TRBJ2-3; D gene uncertain. This CDR3 has 16 residues. From germline, CDR1 is LGHDT and CDR2 YNNKEL (reference sequence). With 4 bases removed from V and 0 bases from J, the gap between germline ends came to 14 bases. DNA of the CDR3: TGTGCCAGCAGCCGAGTTGGCGTAACTAGCACAGATACGCAGTATTTT. Translated: CASSRVGVTSTDTQYF.

The chain recombines TRBV19 with TRBJ2-1; TRBD2 matches at 8 bases. The V segment lost 4 bases and the J segment 7 bases; nucleotides outside the gene matches: 12. The germline V gene has CDR1 LNHDA and CDR2 SQIVND (reference sequence). CDR3 length equals 16 residues. The CDR3 loop reads CASSRGGSGGLNEQFF. The CDR3 DNA follows: TGTGCCAGTAGTAGAGGGGGAAGCGGGGGACTAAATGAGCAGTTCTTC.

This chain connects TRBV6-5 to TRBJ1-1; D is unresolved. The CDR3 is 13 residues long. Germline lookup yields CDR1 MNHEY and CDR2 SVGAGI. V lost 6 bases and J 5 bases, leaving 13 bases between the germline ends. The CDR3 reads CASSTGPWTEAFF. The CDR3 DNA reads TGTGCCAGCAGCACCGGGCCCTGGACTGAAGCTTTCTTT.

V usage is TRBV21-1 and J usage is TRBJ1-6; no DNA check was done on the table's D call, TRBD1. TRBV21-1 is a recognized pseudogene. The length of the CDR3 is 18 residues. CDR3 sequence reads: CASSKEWHRVVANSPLHF. CDR3 nucleotide sequence: TGTGCCAGCAGCAAAGAATGGCACAGGGTGGTGGCAAATTCACCCCTCCACTTT.

The chain recombines TRBV6-5 with TRBJ2-1; 10 bases fit TRBD2. CDR1 and CDR2 (germline): MNHEY, SVGAGI. This CDR3 comprises 16 residues. The J segment lost 4 bases and the V segment lost 0 bases, leaving 3 bases of the junction unmatched. CDR3 loop: CASSYSLAGAYNEQFF. The CDR3 DNA reads TGTGCCAGCAGTTACTCGCTAGCGGGGGCATACAATGAGCAGTTCTTC.

The chain couples TRBV9 to TRBJ1-3; 7 bases are a match to TRBD1. CDR3 length: 14 residues. Losses at the gene ends were 4 bases for V and 1 base for J; bases not matched to a gene: 2. The germline CDR1 and CDR2 sequences are SGDLS and YYNGEE. CDR3 sequence (DNA): TGTGCCAGCAGCTGGGGACAGTCTGGAAACACCATATATTTT. As protein: CASSWGQSGNTIYF.

The chain recombines TRBV2 with TRBJ2-2, with TRBD2 as a possible D gene (5 bases). The V end lost 1 base, the J end lost 7 bases, and 13 bases lay between the germline ends. The germline gives CDR1 SNHLY, CDR2 FYNNEI. This CDR3 is built from 15 residues. The DNA of the CDR3 is TGTGCCAGCAGTGAAGTACTAGGTGACATCGGGGAGCTGTTTTTT. This encodes CASSEVLGDIGELFF.

The CDR3 region has the DNA TGCAGTGCTAGCGCCGGAGAGACCCAGTACTTC. Translation gives CSASAGETQYF. The gene calls are TRBV20-1 and TRBJ2-5; D uncertain. The CDR3 has 11 amino acids. From germline, CDR1 is DFQATT and CDR2 SNEGSKA (reference sequence). V was pared by 3 bases and J by 4 bases, with 6 bases between.

This clone was observed a single time. The chain carries TRBV4-1 and TRBJ1-5, with D hard to call. Trimming took off 0 bases at V and 7 bases at J, with 7 bases between the two ends. Germline V lookup: CDR1 MGHRA, CDR2 YSYEKL. The CDR3 runs 13 residues. The CDR3 region is CASSQEVFQPQHF. CDR3 sequence (DNA): TGCGCCAGCAGCCAAGAAGTTTTCCAGCCCCAGCATTTT.